Shown below are 22 T cell receptor beta chains from a single sample sequenced in a study of cytomegalovirus exposure and HLA in healthy donors. PCR involved 60 Vbeta and 13 Jbeta primers. Here immunoSEQ multiplex PCR was the method, and the copy in TCRdb shows in-frame clones only, minus some. The table includes about 130,000 clones, around 75% detected once. The sequencing input was PBMCs. Source of these receptors: a woman aged 50 to 65 in good health and CMV-seronegative.

Here the CDR3 reads CASSDRLGSEKLFF. Written as DNA, the CDR3 is TGTGCCAGCAGTGACAGATTGGGAAGTGAAAAACTGTTTTTT. V is TRBV28 and J is TRBJ1-4, with TRBD1 as a possible D gene (5 bases). Per germline, CDR1 MDHEN and CDR2 SYDVKM. Between the trimmed V and J ends, which lost 5 bases and 7 bases, there was a span of 14 bases. This CDR3 contains 14 residues.

A few counts support this clone. The rearrangement links TRBV7-3 to TRBJ2-7; 9 bases are a match to TRBD2. Looked up from germline, CDR1 is SGHTA and CDR2 is FQGTGA. The length of the CDR3 is 13 residues. V was clipped by 2 bases and J by 4 bases; unmatched bases: 0. CDR3 bases: TGTGCCAGCAGCTTAGGACTAGCGTACGAGCAGTACTTC. Its protein is CASSLGLAYEQYF.

The V gene is TRBV6-8, the J gene TRBJ2-1; 11 bases match TRBD2. CDR1 is MNHGY and CDR2 is SAAAGT in the germline V gene. The CDR3 spans 16 residues. V lost 4 bases, J lost 6 bases, and 8 bases stayed unmatched. The CDR3 DNA sequence: TGTGCCAGCAGTTGCCGGGTGACTAGCGGGATCAATGAGCAGTTCTTC. It specifies CASSCRVTSGINEQFF.

The chain is built from TRBV7-9 and TRBJ2-3; D possibly corresponds to TRBD1 (6 bases). Germline V CDR1 and CDR2: SEHNR, FQNEAQ (reference sequence). There are 15 residues in the CDR3. V was trimmed by 1 base and J by 2 bases, leaving 10 bases between them. CDR3 residues: CASSLVSGVTDTQYF. The CDR3 DNA reads as TGTGCCAGCAGCTTAGTATCAGGGGTCACAGATACGCAGTATTTT.

The chain is built from TRBV18 and TRBJ2-4; TRBD1 aligns across 9 bases. Trimming cost V 5 bases and J 5 bases; bases outside gene matches: 4. From germline, CDR1 is KGHSH and CDR2 LQKENI. The CDR3 is 14 amino acids. CDR3 sequence reads: CASSSTGGENIQYF. In nucleotides, the CDR3 is TGTGCCAGCTCATCCACAGGGGGCGAAAACATTCAGTACTTC.

In its sample, this clone was seen a few times. This sequence joins TRBV9 and TRBJ1-1; no reliable D call. Deletions cut 4 bases from V and 3 bases from J, with 10 bases between. This CDR3 has 13 residues. CDR1 and CDR2 from the germline V gene are SGDLS and YYNGEE. This CDR3 is CASSPPQDTEAFF. CDR3 in DNA: TGTGCCAGCAGCCCCCCCCAGGACACTGAAGCTTTCTTT.

Notes on this clone: Other DNA sequences from this sample encode an identical CDR3 as well. The chain links TRBV11-2 to TRBJ2-1; maybe TRBD2 (6 bases). Germline V gives CDR1 SGHAT, CDR2 FQNNGV. The CDR3 has 16 amino acids. Trimming pared 3 bases from V and 3 bases from J, leaving 15 bases between. The CDR3 region is CASSLDPGENYNEQFF. In DNA form, the CDR3 reads TGTGCCAGCAGCTTGGACCCGGGAGAGAACTACAATGAGCAGTTCTTC. The entire variable domain, with the rest obtained from reference TRBV11-2 and TRBJ2-1, is as follows: EAGVAQSPRYKIIEKRQSVAFWCNPISGHATLYWYQQILGQGPKLLIQFQNNGVVDDSQLPKDRFSAERLKGVDSTLKIQPAKLEDSAVYLCASSLDPGENYNEQFFGPGTRLTVL.

Only one count was recorded for this clone. The chain employs TRBV28 and TRBJ2-5; 11 bases are shared with TRBD1. The CDR3 consists of 16 residues. Germline V gives CDR1 MDHEN, CDR2 SYDVKM. The V gene end was trimmed by 3 bases and the J gene end by 0 bases; junction bases not matched to a gene: 3. The CDR3 DNA reads as TGTGCCAGCAGTTTGGGGACAGGGGGGTACCAAGAGACCCAGTACTTC. This encodes CASSLGTGGYQETQYF.

The chain combines TRBV19 with TRBJ2-7; weak D call: TRBD1 (6 bases). The length of the CDR3 is 14 residues. Germline V gene sequence: CDR1 LNHDA, CDR2 SQIVND (reference sequence). V dropped 6 bases and J dropped 3 bases, with 15 bases sitting between them. The CDR3 DNA follows: TGTGCCAGTAGGCCACAGGGCACGAGCTACGAGCAGTACTTC. Its translation: CASRPQGTSYEQYF.

This clone was seen a few times. The chain recombines TRBV5-1 with TRBJ2-7; perhaps TRBD2 as D (5 bases). V gave up 4 bases and J gave up 2 bases, with 16 bases separating them. Per the germline V gene, CDR1 is SGHRS and CDR2 is YFSETQ. The CDR3 consists of 15 residues. This CDR3 reads CASSLAPAIAYEQYF. The CDR3 DNA sequence: TGCGCCAGCAGCCTAGCCCCAGCGATTGCCTACGAGCAGTACTTC. Drawing the rest from reference TRBV5-1 and TRBJ2-7, the complete variable domain is KAGVTQTPRYLIKTRGQQVTLSCSPISGHRSVSWYQQTPGQGLQFLFEYFSETQRNKGNFPGRFSGRQFSNSRSEMNVSTLELGDSALYLCASSLAPAIAYEQYFGPGTRLTVT.

This chain uses TRBV30 with TRBJ2-5; perhaps TRBD2 as D (6 bases). Matching the DNA end better, TRBJ2-7 makes the J call doubtful. The CDR3 loop spans 12 amino acids. Germline assignment: CDR1 GTSNPN and CDR2 SVGIG (reference sequence). The CDR3 sequence is CAWSRGIYEQYF. For the CDR3, the DNA is TGTGCCTGGAGTCGGGGGATCTACGAGCAGTACTTC.

The rearrangement joins TRBV25-1 to TRBJ2-3; D uncertain. The CDR3 is made up of 13 amino acids. Germline lookup yields CDR1 MGHDK and CDR2 SYGVNS. Trimming took off 8 bases at V and 5 bases at J, with 14 bases between the two ends. The CDR3 DNA reads as TGTGCCAGCCGACTTCTGGAGATAGATACGCAGTATTTT. The encoded protein is CASRLLEIDTQYF.

The genes are TRBV28 and TRBJ2-5; 11 nucleotides line up with TRBD2. The J call may be incorrect, as the DNA end agrees better with TRBJ2-7. The CDR3 runs 20 residues. CDR1 MDHEN and CDR2 SYDVKM come from the germline V gene. This chain's CDR3 is CASSTTVPGLAAASSYEQYF. The CDR3 coding sequence is TGTGCCAGCAGTACTACGGTCCCGGGACTAGCGGCCGCGAGCTCCTACGAGCAGTACTTC.

The chain joins TRBV10-3 to TRBJ2-1, with 12 bases that match TRBD1. The J segment lost 2 bases and the V segment lost 4 bases, leaving 15 bases of the junction unmatched. Germline CDR1 and CDR2: ENHRY and SYGVKD. CDR3 size: 20 residues. CDR3 in amino acids: CAISAPRGDRGQIAYNEQFF. Written as DNA, the CDR3 is TGTGCCATCAGTGCGCCCAGAGGGGACAGGGGGCAGATAGCCTACAATGAGCAGTTCTTC.

The chain links TRBV10-2 to TRBJ2-7; 16 nucleotides align to TRBD2. The V segment lost 4 bases and the J segment 2 bases; nucleotides outside the gene matches: 8. This CDR3 contains 18 residues. Germline assignment: CDR1 WSHSY and CDR2 SAAADI. This CDR3 reads CASSGEGLAGGIAYEQYF. The CDR3 region has the DNA TGCGCCAGCAGTGGGGAGGGACTAGCGGGAGGGATCGCCTACGAGCAGTACTTC.

A single count supports this clone. V gene TRBV19 combines with J gene TRBJ1-6; unclear D gene. Germline loops: CDR1 LNHDA, CDR2 SQIVND (reference sequence). CDR3 length: 15 residues. The ends were cut back, 5 bases at V and 0 bases at J, with 8 bases in the middle. The CDR3 loop reads CASSSGTSYNSPLHF. CDR3 sequence (DNA): TGTGCCAGTAGTTCAGGAACCTCCTATAATTCACCCCTCCACTTT.

This sequence joins TRBV5-5 and TRBJ2-1; TRBD1 agrees at 9 bases. With V trimmed by 0 bases and J by 8 bases, 3 bases remained unmatched. The CDR3 is 14 amino acids. Germline CDR1 and CDR2: SGHKS and YYEKEE (reference sequence). This CDR3 reads CASSLGQGDDEQFF. The DNA for the CDR3 is TGTGCCAGCAGCTTGGGACAGGGGGACGATGAGCAGTTCTTC.

The CDR3 DNA sequence: TGTGCCAGCAGCCCGGAGGGATTTGGGAATCAGCCCCAGCATTTT. Translated, it gives CASSPEGFGNQPQHF. The gene calls are TRBV14 and TRBJ1-5; D remains ambiguous. CDR3 size: 15 residues. Trimming cost V 4 bases and J 4 bases, with 14 bases left between them. Looked up from germline, CDR1 is SGHDN and CDR2 is FVKESK.

This clone was detected only a few times. V is TRBV10-2 and J is TRBJ2-7; TRBD1 agrees at 7 bases. CDR3 length: 13 amino acids. V shed 2 bases, J shed 5 bases, and the junction held 3 bases outside the gene matches. Germline values: CDR1 WSHSY, CDR2 SAAADI. CDR3 in DNA: TGCGCCAGCAGTGAGAATACAGGGGACGAGCAGTACTTC. Amino acids: CASSENTGDEQYF.

This sequence joins TRBV4-2 and TRBJ2-7; tentatively, D is TRBD1 (6 bases). Germline V gives CDR1 LGHNA, CDR2 YNFKEQ. This CDR3 comprises 16 residues. V lost 3 bases and J lost 6, with 21 bases in between. For the CDR3, the DNA is TGTGCCAGCAGCCATGATTTGGGGCGCACAGGGATCGAGCAGTACTTC. Its translation is CASSHDLGRTGIEQYF.

J is TRBJ1-2 and V is TRBV28; D is unresolved. The germline gives CDR1 MDHEN, CDR2 SYDVKM. V was clipped by 1 base and J by 0 bases, with 12 bases between them. CDR3 length: 16 amino acids. CDR3 in amino acids: CASSLLRTLSNYGYTF. Here the CDR3 DNA reads TGTGCCAGCAGTTTATTACGGACTCTATCTAACTATGGCTACACCTTC.

The V call is TRBV6-1, the J call TRBJ2-3; D possibly corresponds to TRBD2 (5 bases). V was trimmed by 0 bases and J by 8 bases, leaving 9 bases between them. The CDR3 is 13 residues long. Germline V gene sequence: CDR1 MNHNS, CDR2 SASEGT. CDR3 loop: CASSEASVGTQYF. As DNA, the CDR3 is TGTGCCAGCAGTGAAGCTAGCGTGGGTACGCAGTATTTT.